Shown below are 15 T cell receptor beta chains from a single sample sequenced in a study of memory CD4+ T cells and cytomegalovirus serostatus. Assay: immunoSEQ multiplex PCR; the TCRdb copy retains only in-frame clones and omits some. The table records about 41,000 clones, roughly 80% of them present only once. Single viable CD3+CD4+CD8-CD45RO+ cells were sorted as the memory CD4+ T cells. Sequenced input: memory CD4+ T cells from blood. The receptors come from an adult in good health and CMV-seronegative.

The chain has TRBV5-1 and TRBJ1-2; 9 nucleotides line up with TRBD1. The CDR3 runs to 13 residues. Germline V gene lookup returns CDR1 SGHRS and CDR2 YFSETQ. V lost 8 bases to trimming and J lost 7 bases; unmatched junction nucleotides: 9. The DNA of the CDR3 is TGCGCCAGTACGGGACAGGGTCAAGGTGGCTACACCTTC. The encoded protein is CASTGQGQGGYTF.

The chain employs TRBV7-2 and TRBJ2-1; TRBD2 matches at 12 bases. CDR1 and CDR2 from the germline V gene are SGHTA and FQGNSA. The V gene end was trimmed by 1 base and the J gene end by 8 bases; junction bases not matched to a gene: 3. This CDR3 contains 15 residues. In DNA form, the CDR3 reads TGTGCCAGCAGCTTAGGACTAGCGGGGGTCGATGAGCAGTTCTTC. Encoded protein: CASSLGLAGVDEQFF. The complete variable domain, with remaining parts taken from reference TRBV7-2 and TRBJ2-1, reads GAGVSQSPSNKVTEKGKDVELRCDPISGHTALYWYRQSLGQGLEFLIYFQGNSAPDKSGLPSDRFSAERTGGSVSTLTIQRTQQEDSAVYLCASSLGLAGVDEQFFGPGTRLTVL.

This chain links TRBV19 with TRBJ1-3; D gene ambiguous. Trimming shortened V by 10 bases and J by 3 bases, and 13 bases separated the two germline ends. The length of the CDR3 is 13 residues. Per the germline V gene, CDR1 is LNHDA and CDR2 is SQIVND (reference sequence). DNA of the CDR3: TGTGCCACCCAGGTTTTGGGTGGAAACACCATATATTTT. This sequence encodes CATQVLGGNTIYF.

The chain is built from TRBV5-5 and TRBJ2-2; 8 bases agree with TRBD2. V lost 6 bases to trimming and J lost 3 bases; unmatched junction nucleotides: 10. Germline CDR1 SGHKS, CDR2 YYEKEE (reference sequence). The CDR3 contains 16 residues. The CDR3 nucleotides are TGTGCCAGCACCTACGGGGGGGCGTTTGACACCGGGGAGCTGTTTTTT. Its protein is CASTYGGAFDTGELFF.

The chain joins TRBV6-5 to TRBJ2-7; D may be TRBD2 (6 bases). Deletions cut 2 bases from V and 3 bases from J, with 17 bases between. From germline, CDR1 is MNHEY and CDR2 SVGAGI. The CDR3 loop spans 16 amino acids. Here the CDR3 reads CASSYALGGLGYEQYF. The CDR3 DNA follows: TGTGCCAGCAGTTACGCCCTCGGGGGTCTCGGCTACGAGCAGTACTTC.

The chain has TRBV9 and TRBJ1-6, with 9 bases lining up with TRBD1. Germline V CDR1 and CDR2: SGDLS, YYNGEE. J lost 7 bases, V lost 3 bases, and 5 bases had no gene match. The CDR3 spans 15 residues. CDR3 in amino acids: CASSAQGQGNSPLHF. CDR3 nucleotides: TGTGCCAGCAGCGCGCAAGGACAGGGGAATTCACCCCTCCACTTT.

The chain has TRBV19 and TRBJ2-4; D ambiguous. The germline gives CDR1 LNHDA, CDR2 SQIVND (reference sequence). The CDR3 is 14 residues long. V lost 6 bases, J lost 0 bases, and 9 bases lay in between. CDR3 in amino acids: CASRDLLAKNIQYF. The CDR3 nucleotides read TGTGCCAGTAGGGACCTCCTAGCCAAAAACATTCAGTACTTC.

In this sample, this clone turned up a few times. V gene TRBV6-6 combines with J gene TRBJ2-7; D is unclear. The V gene lost 4 bases and the J gene lost 3 bases, with 10 bases spanning the gap. Germline CDR1 and CDR2: MNHNY and SVGAGI (reference sequence). CDR3 size: 13 residues. The CDR3, as DNA: TGTGCCAGCAGTTTCCAGACTGGCTACGAGCAGTACTTC. It translates to CASSFQTGYEQYF.

V is TRBV6-5 and J is TRBJ1-1; tentative D call: TRBD1 (5 bases). The ends were cut back, 2 bases at V and 0 bases at J, with 10 bases in the middle. CDR1 MNHEY and CDR2 SVGAGI come from the germline V gene. The CDR3 totals 15 residues. The CDR3 region is CASSYHGTVNTEAFF. In DNA form, the CDR3 reads TGTGCCAGCAGTTACCATGGGACGGTGAACACTGAAGCTTTCTTT.

This sequence joins TRBV6-1 and TRBJ2-3, with D possibly TRBD2 on 6 matching bases. CDR3 size: 14 residues. The V gene's germline CDR1 is MNHNS and CDR2 SASEGT. Trimming left V 6 bases short and J 2 bases short, with 12 bases between. In nucleotides, the CDR3 is TGTGCCAGCAGGAGGGGACTGAACACAGATACGCAGTATTTT. Encoded protein: CASRRGLNTDTQYF.

The count of this clone is one. The genes are TRBV5-8 and TRBJ2-2; D is perhaps TRBD1 (5 bases). The CDR3 is 14 residues long. Germline V gene lookup returns CDR1 SGHTS and CDR2 YDEGEE. Trimming stripped 0 bases from V and 4 bases from J, with 7 bases between. CDR3 sequence: CASSLGQLTGELFF. CDR3 nucleotide sequence: TGTGCCAGCAGCTTGGGACAGCTCACCGGGGAGCTGTTTTTT.

The chain uses TRBV15 and TRBJ2-7; D is undetermined. The CDR3 contains 14 residues. Per the germline V gene, CDR1 is LNHNV and CDR2 is YYDKDF (reference sequence). The germline V and J ends were trimmed by 1 base and 6 bases, with 13 bases remaining between them. The CDR3 sequence: CATSRGPSGPEQYF. The CDR3 DNA reads TGTGCCACCAGCAGAGGCCCGTCGGGCCCCGAGCAGTACTTC.

The chain joins TRBV7-2 to TRBJ2-1; 10 positions match TRBD2. Germline CDR1 reads SGHTA; CDR2 reads FQGNSA. This CDR3 spans 17 amino acids. Germline trimming cut 5 bases from V and 9 bases from J; bases unmatched to any gene: 16. CDR3 protein: CASSPSVERGGRGEQFF. DNA of the CDR3: TGTGCCAGCAGCCCCTCCGTCGAGCGGGGGGGCCGGGGTGAGCAGTTCTTC.

The chain combines TRBV21-1 with TRBJ2-2; the table's TRBD1 call for D was not verified on the DNA. TRBV21-1 is flagged as a pseudogene. CDR3 length: 19 amino acids. The CDR3 nucleotides read TGTGCCAGCAGCAGTACCGGGACACCTCGGGAACTGAACACCGGGGAGCTGTTTTTT. It yields the protein CASSSTGTPRELNTGELFF.

CDR3 nucleotides: TGTGCCAGCAGCCAAGAGACGGGGGGGGGTACGCAGTATTTT. Protein product: CASSQETGGGTQYF. V gene TRBV4-2 combines with J gene TRBJ2-3, with 8 bases lining up with TRBD2. Germline loops: CDR1 LGHNA, CDR2 YNFKEQ. Unmatched junction bases numbered 4, after V lost 0 bases and J lost 8 bases. The CDR3 has 14 amino acids.